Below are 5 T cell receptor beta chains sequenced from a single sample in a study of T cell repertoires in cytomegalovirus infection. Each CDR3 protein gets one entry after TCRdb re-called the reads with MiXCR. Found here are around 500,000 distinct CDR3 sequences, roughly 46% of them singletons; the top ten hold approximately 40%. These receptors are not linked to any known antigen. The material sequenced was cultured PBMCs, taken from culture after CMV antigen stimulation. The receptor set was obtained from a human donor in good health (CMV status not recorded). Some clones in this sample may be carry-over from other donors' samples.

The CDR3 DNA follows: TGTGCCAGCAGCCCAACCAATGGGTATACCTACAATGAGCAGTTCTTC. This sequence encodes CASSPTNGYTYNEQFF. This sequence joins TRBV7-2 and TRBJ2-1; D not resolved. Trimming stripped 5 bases from V and 2 bases from J, with 16 bases between. The CDR3 extends over 16 amino acids. In germline, CDR1 is SGHTA, CDR2 FQGNSA.

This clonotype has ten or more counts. CDR3 loop: CASSRLAGGQYEQYF. For the CDR3, the DNA is TGTGCCAGCAGTCGACTAGCGGGGGGGCAATACGAGCAGTACTTC. The chain links TRBV7-2 to TRBJ2-7; 14 bases agree with TRBD2. CDR3 size: 15 residues. V lost 6 bases and J lost 4; bases outside the gene matches: 5. Looked up from germline, CDR1 is SGHTA and CDR2 is FQGNSA.

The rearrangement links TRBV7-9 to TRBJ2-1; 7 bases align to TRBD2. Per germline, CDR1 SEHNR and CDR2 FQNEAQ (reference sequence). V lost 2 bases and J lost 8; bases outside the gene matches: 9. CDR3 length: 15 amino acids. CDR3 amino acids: CASSLRWEGQDEQFF. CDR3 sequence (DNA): TGTGCCAGCAGCTTAAGGTGGGAGGGTCAGGATGAGCAGTTCTTC.

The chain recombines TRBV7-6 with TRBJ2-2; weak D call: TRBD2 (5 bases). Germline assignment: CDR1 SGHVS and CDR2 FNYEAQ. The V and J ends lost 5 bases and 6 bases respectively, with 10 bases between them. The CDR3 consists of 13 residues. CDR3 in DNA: TGTGCCAGCAGCCCCGCCGGGGCCGGGGAGCTGTTTTTT. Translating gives CASSPAGAGELFF.

The CDR3 nucleotides are TGTGCCAGCAGCTTATCGGGGTCAGGGGCTAGCGGGAAATATGAGCAGTTCTTC. Its protein product is CASSLSGSGASGKYEQFF. The genes are TRBV7-2 and TRBJ2-1, with 9 bases fitting TRBD2. V dropped 2 bases and J dropped 8; count of bases not matched to a gene: 16. The CDR3 totals 18 residues. The V gene's germline CDR1 is SGHTA and CDR2 FQGNSA. The entire variable domain, with the rest obtained from reference TRBV7-2 and TRBJ2-1, is as follows: GAGVSQSPSNKVTEKGKDVELRCDPISGHTALYWYRQSLGQGLEFLIYFQGNSAPDKSGLPSDRFSAERTGGSVSTLTIQRTQQEDSAVYLCASSLSGSGASGKYEQFFGPGTRLTVL.